This T cell receptor (beta chain) appears in the sequencing data of a study of radiation and T cells in renal cell carcinoma. Only in-frame clones appear in the TCRdb table, and some are missing; sequencing was by immunoSEQ multiplex PCR. Found here are 150,000 to 190,000 clones, roughly 90% of them singletons; the top ten hold 10% to 15%. The time point here: blood 2 weeks post-SBRT. As to treatment: 15 Gy SBRT to primary tumor, nephrectomy 4 weeks later. CDR3 size: 17 residues. Germline V gene sequence: CDR1 SGHRS, CDR2 YFSETQ. Trimming took 0 bases from V and 4 from J, leaving 19 bases between them.

The sequence came from a woman in her fifties or sixties with renal cell carcinoma. This chain links TRBV5-1 with TRBJ1-2; possible D gene TRBD1, 6 bases. The sequences come from blood, collected from a patient whose treatment included radiotherapy and nephrectomy. The CDR3 is CASSLGAGESAFYGYTF. CDR3 DNA sequence: TGCGCCAGCAGCTTGGGGGCAGGGGAAAGTGCCTTCTATGGCTACACCTTC.